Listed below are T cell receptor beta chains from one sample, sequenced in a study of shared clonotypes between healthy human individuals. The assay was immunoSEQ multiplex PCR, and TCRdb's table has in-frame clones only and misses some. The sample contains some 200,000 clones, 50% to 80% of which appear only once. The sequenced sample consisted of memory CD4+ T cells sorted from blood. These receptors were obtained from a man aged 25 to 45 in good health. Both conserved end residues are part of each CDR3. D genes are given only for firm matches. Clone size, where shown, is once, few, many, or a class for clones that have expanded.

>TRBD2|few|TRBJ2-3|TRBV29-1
TGCAGCGTTGGGGGACTAGCGGGAGGAGATACGCAGTATTTT
CSVGGLAGGDTQYF
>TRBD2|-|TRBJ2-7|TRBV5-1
TGCGCCAGCAGAGAATCCGGGACTAGCAGCTTCGAGCAGTACTTC
CASRESGTSSFEQYF
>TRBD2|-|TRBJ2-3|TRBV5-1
TGCGCCAGCAGCTCGAGCGGGAGAGGAATCACAGATACGCAGTATTTT
CASSSSGRGITDTQYF
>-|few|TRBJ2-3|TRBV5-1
TGCGCCAGCAGCTTAGCCGGCCCGGGAGCAGATACGCAGTATTTT
CASSLAGPGADTQYF
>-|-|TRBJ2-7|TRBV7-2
TGTGCCAGCAGTCGTCGGACGAATTCCTACGAGCAGTACTTC
CASSRRTNSYEQYF
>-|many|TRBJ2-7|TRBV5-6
TGTGCCAGCAGCCCCCGGTCGGGGGAGCAGTACTTC
CASSPRSGEQYF
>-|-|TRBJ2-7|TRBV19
TGTGCCAGTAGTTCGGACCTACGGGGGATTTACGAGCAGTACTTC
CASSSDLRGIYEQYF
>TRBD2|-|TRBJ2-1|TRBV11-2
TGTGCCAGCAGCCCCCCTTCCGGGACTATGGCCTACAATGAGCAGTTCTTC
CASSPPSGTMAYNEQFF
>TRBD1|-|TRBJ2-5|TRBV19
TGTGCCAGTAGACTTCGACAGGGTGAGACCCAGTACTTC
CASRLRQGETQYF
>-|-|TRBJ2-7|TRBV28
TGTGCCAGCAGTCCCCTCGGTTACGAGCAGTACTTC
CASSPLGYEQYF
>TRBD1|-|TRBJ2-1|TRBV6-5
TGTGCCAGCAGGGGGACAGGGGCGAATGAGCAGTTCTTC
CASRGTGANEQFF
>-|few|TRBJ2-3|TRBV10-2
TGCGCCAGCAGTGAGTCATATGGTAGCGGCAGCACAGATACGCAGTATTTT
CASSESYGSGSTDTQYF
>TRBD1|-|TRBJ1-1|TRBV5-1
TGCGCCAGCAGCCTAGAGGGACAGGGGATGACTGAAGCTTTCTTT
CASSLEGQGMTEAFF
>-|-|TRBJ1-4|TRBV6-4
TGTGCCAGCAGTCCGCCCGGGACTAACGGTGAAAAACTGTTTTTT
CASSPPGTNGEKLFF
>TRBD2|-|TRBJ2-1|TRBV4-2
TGTGCCAGCAGCCGGCTAGCGGGAGGCATAGACAATGAGCAGTTCTTC
CASSRLAGGIDNEQFF
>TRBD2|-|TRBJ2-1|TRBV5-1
TGCGCCAGCTTCCTAGCGGGACGAAACAATGAGCAGTTCTTC
CASFLAGRNNEQFF
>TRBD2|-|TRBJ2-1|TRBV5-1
TGCGCCAGCAGCTTGTACCCGCTAGCGGGAGTAACCAATGAGCAGTTCTTC
CASSLYPLAGVTNEQFF
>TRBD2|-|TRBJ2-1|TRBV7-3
TGTGCCAGCAGCCCCTTTGGGACTAGCGAATACAATGAGCAGTTCTTC
CASSPFGTSEYNEQFF
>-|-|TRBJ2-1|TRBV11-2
TGTGCCAGCACCCCGGCGGGTTTCGGTGAGCAGTTCTTC
CASTPAGFGEQFF
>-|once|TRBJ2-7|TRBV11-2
TGTGCCAGCAGCTCCTATTACGAGCAGTACTTC
CASSSYYEQYF
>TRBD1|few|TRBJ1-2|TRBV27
TGTGCCAGCAGTCCCAACCACCGACAGGGGGGCTACACCTTC
CASSPNHRQGGYTF
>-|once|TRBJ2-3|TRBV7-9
TGTGCCAGCAGCCCCCTCCGGGATACGCAGTATTTT
CASSPLRDTQYF
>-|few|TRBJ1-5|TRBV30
TGTGCCTGGAGACCCGCCGGGGGGAGTAATCAGCCCCAGCATTTT
CAWRPAGGSNQPQHF
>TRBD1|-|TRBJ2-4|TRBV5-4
TGTGCCAGCAGCCCCGGGACAGGGGCTTTGAACTTC
CASSPGTGALNF
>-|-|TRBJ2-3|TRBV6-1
TGTGCCAGCAGTGAATTTCAGGGGACCCCCCCAGATACGCAGTATTTT
CASSEFQGTPPDTQYF
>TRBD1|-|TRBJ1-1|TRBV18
TGTGCCAGCTCACACAGGGACAGGATCAACACTGAAGCTTTCTTT
CASSHRDRINTEAFF
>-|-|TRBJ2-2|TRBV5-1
TGCGCCAGCAGCTTGGCATTAAACACCGGGGAGCTGTTTTTT
CASSLALNTGELFF
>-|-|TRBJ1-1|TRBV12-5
TGTGCTAGTGGTTTGAGGGCCGAGCGGGGGGAAGCTTTCTTT
CASGLRAERGEAFF
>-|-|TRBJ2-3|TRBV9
TGTGCCAGCAGTGGGACTGCTAGCACAGATACGCAGTATTTT
CASSGTASTDTQYF
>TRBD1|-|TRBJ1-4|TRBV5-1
TGCGCCAGCAGCTCTACAGGGGCAACTAATGAAAAACTGTTTTTT
CASSSTGATNEKLFF
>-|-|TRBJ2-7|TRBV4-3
TGCGCCAGTAGCATCTTTGGGTCCTACGAGCAGTACTTC
CASSIFGSYEQYF
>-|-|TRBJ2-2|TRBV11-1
TGTGCCAGCAGCCCTTATAGCGGAGCGAACACCGGGGAGCTGTTTTTT
CASSPYSGANTGELFF
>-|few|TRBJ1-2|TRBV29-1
TGCAGCGTTGCGGAGGGGCTTGGCTACACCTTC
CSVAEGLGYTF
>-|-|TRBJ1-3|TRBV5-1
TGCGCCAGCAGCTCCGGTGGGGGGGCATCAACTGGAAACACCATATATTTT
CASSSGGGASTGNTIYF
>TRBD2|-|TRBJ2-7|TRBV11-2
TGTGCCAGCAGCAGGGGACTAGCGGCCTACGAGCAGTACTTC
CASSRGLAAYEQYF
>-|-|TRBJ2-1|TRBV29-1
TGCAGCGGAAGTTCGGCAGGAGGCTACAATGAGCAGTTCTTC
CSGSSAGGYNEQFF
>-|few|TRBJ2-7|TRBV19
TGTGCCAGTAGTGTCAGGGACGGGTGGTACGAGCAGTACTTC
CASSVRDGWYEQYF
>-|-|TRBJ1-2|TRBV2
TGTGTCACGAGGGAGTTTTATGGCTACACCTTC
CVTREFYGYTF
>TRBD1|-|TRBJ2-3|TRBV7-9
TGTGCCAGCACCCCTAGGGGGCCAGATACGCAGTATTTT
CASTPRGPDTQYF
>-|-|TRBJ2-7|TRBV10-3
TGTGCCATCAGTGAGTCGCTAGCGCTCGAGCAGTACTTC
CAISESLALEQYF
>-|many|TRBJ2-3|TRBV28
TGTGCCAGCAGTATAAGGGGAGGCGGCACAGATACGCAGTATTTT
CASSIRGGGTDTQYF
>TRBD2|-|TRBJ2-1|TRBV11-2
TGTGCCAGCAGCTCTCCGGGAGGGCCGAATTACAATGAGCAGTTCTTC
CASSSPGGPNYNEQFF
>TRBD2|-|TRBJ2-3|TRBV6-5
TGTGCCAGCAGTTCGACGACTAGCGGGGCAGATACGCAGTATTTT
CASSSTTSGADTQYF
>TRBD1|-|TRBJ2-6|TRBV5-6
TGTGCCAGCAGCTTGCCGGGGGACAGGGGATCTGGGGCCAACGTCCTGACTTTC
CASSLPGDRGSGANVLTF
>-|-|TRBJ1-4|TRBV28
TGTGCCAGCAGTGCGCAGAGTACTAATGAAAAACTGTTTTTT
CASSAQSTNEKLFF
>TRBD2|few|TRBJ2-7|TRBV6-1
TGTGCCAGCCGCAGAGCGGGAGACTACGAGCAGTACTTC
CASRRAGDYEQYF
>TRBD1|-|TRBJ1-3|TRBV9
TGTGCCAGCAGCTTACAGGGGGCTGGAAACACCATATATTTT
CASSLQGAGNTIYF
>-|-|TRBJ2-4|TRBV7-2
TGTGCCAGCAGCTTAGGGGGCGGCAGAAACAAAAACATTCAGTACTTC
CASSLGGGRNKNIQYF
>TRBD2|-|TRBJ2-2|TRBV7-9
TGTGCCAGCAGGGCTAGCGGGAGATTTAGCGGGGAGCTGTTTTTT
CASRASGRFSGELFF
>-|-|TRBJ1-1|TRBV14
TGTGCCAGCAGCCAAGTTCGGGGTTTCGCTGAAGCTTTCTTT
CASSQVRGFAEAFF
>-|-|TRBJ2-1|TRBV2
TGTGCCAGCAGTGATTACGCGGGGGCTTACAATGAGCAGTTCTTC
CASSDYAGAYNEQFF
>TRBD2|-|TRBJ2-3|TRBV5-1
TGCGCCAGCAGCTTGGTACGGGAGGCGTTCCTGACAGATACGCAGTATTTT
CASSLVREAFLTDTQYF
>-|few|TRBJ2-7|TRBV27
TGTGCCAGCATGGCAGGGTTGGGTCGGGCTAGCTCCTACGAGCAGTACTTC
CASMAGLGRASSYEQYF